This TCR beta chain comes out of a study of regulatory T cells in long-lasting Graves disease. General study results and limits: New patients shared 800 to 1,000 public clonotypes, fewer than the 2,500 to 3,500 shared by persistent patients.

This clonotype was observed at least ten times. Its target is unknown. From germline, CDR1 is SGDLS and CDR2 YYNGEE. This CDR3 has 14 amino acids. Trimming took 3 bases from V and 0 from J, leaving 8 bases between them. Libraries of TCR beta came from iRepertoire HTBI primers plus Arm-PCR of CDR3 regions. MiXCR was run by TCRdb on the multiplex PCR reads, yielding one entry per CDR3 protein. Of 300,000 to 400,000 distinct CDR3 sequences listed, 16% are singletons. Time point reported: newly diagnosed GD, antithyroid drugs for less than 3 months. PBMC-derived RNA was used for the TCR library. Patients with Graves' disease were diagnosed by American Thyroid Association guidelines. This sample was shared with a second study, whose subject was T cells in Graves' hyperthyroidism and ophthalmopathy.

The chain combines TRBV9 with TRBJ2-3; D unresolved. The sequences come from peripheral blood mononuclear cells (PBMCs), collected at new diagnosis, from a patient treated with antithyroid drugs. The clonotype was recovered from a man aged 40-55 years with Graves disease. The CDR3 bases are TGTGCCAGCAGCGCGACGGTTAGCACAGATACGCAGTATTTT. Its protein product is CASSATVSTDTQYF.